This T cell receptor (beta chain) originates from a study of T-cell memory formation after mild COVID-19. Study-level results: CD4+ contracting clones lay mainly in CM and EM, CD8+ ones in EMRA.

MiXCR, applied by TCRdb to the 5' RACE reads, yields one record per CDR3 protein. The sample records about 350,000 distinct CDR3 sequences, approximately 15% being singletons. The CDR3 sequence is 15 residues long. Trimming cost V 6 bases and J 5 bases; bases outside gene matches: 10. Germline assignment: CDR1 SEHNR and CDR2 FQNEAQ (reference sequence). This clonotype has ten or more counts. Its target is not known. The specimen sequenced was PBMCs or a T cell subset sorted from them (not recorded which). This TCR was recovered from a man between 18 and 29 years old who had mild COVID-19 (a few samples of this study predate the infection). Cell type and time point are not known. The chain links TRBV7-9 to TRBJ2-1, with TRBD2 matching 7 bases. CDR3 protein: CASRLVRGGNNEQFF. The CDR3, as DNA: TGTGCCAGCAGGCTCGTCCGCGGGGGAAACAATGAGCAGTTCTTC.